The clone carrying this T cell receptor (beta chain) turned up a few times. As handled by the study authors: The authors estimated nucleated cell counts from reference gene primer amplification. Clones were read by immunoSEQ multiplex PCR, and TCRdb kept only the in-frame ones, dropping some. V, J and clone size are taken as reported in that table, and D and trimming were inferred from the DNA itself. Counted here are about 370,000 clones, around 90% occurring once; the ten biggest clones make up about 3%. Between the trimmed V and J ends, which lost 5 bases and 8 bases, there was a span of 12 bases. Per germline, CDR1 MDHEN and CDR2 SYDVKM. This CDR3 is built from 12 residues. The sample belongs to a study of blood T cell repertoires in COVID-19. Study-level background: The United States, Italy and Spain were the sources of the acute and convalescent COVID-19 samples.

This chain joins TRBV28 and TRBJ1-1, with D possibly TRBD1 on 6 matching bases. This TCR was sampled from a woman aged 25 to 39 with COVID-19, enrolled during active disease. The sample comprised peripheral blood. The CDR3 DNA follows: TGTGCCAGCAGTGACCTCAGGGGCGAAGCTTTCTTT. It codes for CASSDLRGEAFF.